Listed below are T cell receptor beta chains from one sample, sequenced in a study of cytomegalovirus exposure and HLA in healthy donors. Clones were read by immunoSEQ multiplex PCR, and TCRdb kept only the in-frame ones, dropping some. Of some 160,000 clones listed, around 78% are singletons. Sequencing was done on a sample of PBMCs. Receptors were obtained from a man aged 40-55 years in good health and CMV-seronegative. Each CDR3 is given with its conserved first and last residue. The order of the fields is clone size, D gene, V gene, CDR3 length, J gene, CDR3 protein, CDR3 DNA. D genes are given only for firm matches. The listing skips clone size in some rows; elsewhere it reads once, few, many or a size class.

.	TRBD2	TRBV7-3	17	TRBJ2-3	CASSLGGLAGALDTQYF	TGTGCCAGCAGCCTCGGGGGACTAGCGGGAGCACTGGATACGCAGTATTTT
.	.	TRBV11-2	15	TRBJ2-7	CASSSTAGLNYEQYF	TGTGCCAGCAGCTCGACGGCCGGGTTGAACTACGAGCAGTACTTC
.	TRBD2	TRBV7-2	15	TRBJ2-3	CASSSSGRAGDTQYF	TGTGCCAGCAGCTCTAGCGGGAGGGCAGGGGATACGCAGTATTTT
.	TRBD1	TRBV5-1	15	TRBJ2-7	CASSASPGQGGEQYF	TGCGCCAGCAGCGCCAGTCCGGGACAGGGAGGCGAGCAGTACTTC
.	.	TRBV28	12	TRBJ1-1	CASSPPQGWAFF	TGTGCCAGCAGTCCGCCGCAGGGGTGGGCTTTCTTT
.	TRBD1	TRBV5-1	14	TRBJ1-2	CASSLGQGVAGYTF	TGCGCCAGCAGCTTGGGACAGGGGGTTGCGGGCTACACCTTC
.	.	TRBV5-6	15	TRBJ1-4	CASSLEPATNEKLFF	TGTGCCAGCAGCTTGGAGCCGGCAACTAATGAAAAACTGTTTTTT
.	TRBD2	TRBV7-9	16	TRBJ2-1	CASSWRSGSTYNEQFF	TGTGCCAGCAGCTGGCGTAGCGGGAGTACCTACAATGAGCAGTTCTTC
.	TRBD2	TRBV7-9	14	TRBJ2-5	CASSSPGGAETQYF	TGTGCCAGCAGCTCCCCGGGAGGGGCGGAGACCCAGTACTTC
few	TRBD2	TRBV28	12	TRBJ2-7	CASSLGVAGWDF	TGTGCCAGCAGTTTGGGGGTAGCGGGATGGGACTTC
.	TRBD2	TRBV30	13	TRBJ2-2	CAWSGRETGELFF	TGTGCCTGGAGCGGGAGGGAAACCGGGGAGCTGTTTTTT
few	.	TRBV30	13	TRBJ1-3	CAGSRDSGNTIYF	TGTGCCGGAAGCAGGGACTCTGGAAACACCATATATTTT